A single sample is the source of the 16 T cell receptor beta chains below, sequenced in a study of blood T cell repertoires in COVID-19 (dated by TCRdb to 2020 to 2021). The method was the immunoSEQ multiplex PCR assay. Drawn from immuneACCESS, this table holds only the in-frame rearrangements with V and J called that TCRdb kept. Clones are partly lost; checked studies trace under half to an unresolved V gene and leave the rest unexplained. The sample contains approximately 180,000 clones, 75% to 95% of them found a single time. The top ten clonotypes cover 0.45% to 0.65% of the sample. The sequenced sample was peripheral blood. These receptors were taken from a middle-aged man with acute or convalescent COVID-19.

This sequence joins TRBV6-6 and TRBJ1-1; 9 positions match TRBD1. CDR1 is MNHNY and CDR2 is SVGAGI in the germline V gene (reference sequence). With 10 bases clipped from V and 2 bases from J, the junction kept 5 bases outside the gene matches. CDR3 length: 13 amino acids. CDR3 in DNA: TGTGCCACCCGGGACAGGGTTAACACTGAAGCTTTCTTT. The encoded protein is CATRDRVNTEAFF.

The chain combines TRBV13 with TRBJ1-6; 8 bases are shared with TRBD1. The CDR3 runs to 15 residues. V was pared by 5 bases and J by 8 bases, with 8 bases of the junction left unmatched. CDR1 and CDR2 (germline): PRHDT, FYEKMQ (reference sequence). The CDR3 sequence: CASSRRQGKDSPLHF. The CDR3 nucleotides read TGTGCCAGCAGCCGCAGACAGGGGAAGGATTCACCCCTCCACTTT. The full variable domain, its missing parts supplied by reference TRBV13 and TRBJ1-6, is AAGVIQSPRHLIKEKRETATLKCYPIPRHDTVYWYQQGPGQDPQFLISFYEKMQSDKGSIPDRFSAQQFSDYHSELNMSSLELGDSALYFCASSRRQGKDSPLHFGNGTRLTVT.

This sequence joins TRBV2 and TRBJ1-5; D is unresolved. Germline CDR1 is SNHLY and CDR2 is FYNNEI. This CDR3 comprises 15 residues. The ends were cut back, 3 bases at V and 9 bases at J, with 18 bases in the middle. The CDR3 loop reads CASSDLPATLGPQHF. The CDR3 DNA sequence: TGTGCCAGCAGTGACCTCCCAGCTACCCTAGGGCCCCAGCATTTT.

The CDR3 coding sequence is TGTGCCACCAGCAGAGATATAGGGGCTGGAAACACCATATATTTT. Translated: CATSRDIGAGNTIYF. The rearrangement links TRBV15 to TRBJ1-3; TRBD1 might be the D (5 bases). CDR1 LNHNV and CDR2 YYDKDF come from the germline V gene (reference sequence). This CDR3 has 15 amino acids. V lost 0 bases to trimming and J lost 2 bases, with 8 bases between them. The full variable domain, with the rest looked up from reference TRBV15 and TRBJ1-3, is DAMVIQNPRYQVTQFGKPVTLSCSQTLNHNVMYWYQQKSSQAPKLLFHYYDKDFNNEADTPDNFQSRRPNTSFCFLDIRSPGLGDTAMYLCATSRDIGAGNTIYFGEGSWLTVV.

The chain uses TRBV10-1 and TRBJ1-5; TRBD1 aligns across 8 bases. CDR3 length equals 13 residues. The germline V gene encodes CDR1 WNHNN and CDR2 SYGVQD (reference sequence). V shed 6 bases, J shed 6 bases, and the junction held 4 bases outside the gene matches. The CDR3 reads CASSRTGFQPQHF. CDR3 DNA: TGCGCCAGCAGCCGGACAGGGTTTCAGCCCCAGCATTTT.

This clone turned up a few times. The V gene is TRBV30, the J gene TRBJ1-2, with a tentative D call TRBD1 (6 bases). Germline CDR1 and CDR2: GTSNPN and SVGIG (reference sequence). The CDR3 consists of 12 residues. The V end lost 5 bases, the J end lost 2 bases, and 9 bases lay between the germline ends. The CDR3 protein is CAWQQGNYGYTF. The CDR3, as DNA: TGTGCCTGGCAACAGGGCAACTATGGCTACACCTTC.

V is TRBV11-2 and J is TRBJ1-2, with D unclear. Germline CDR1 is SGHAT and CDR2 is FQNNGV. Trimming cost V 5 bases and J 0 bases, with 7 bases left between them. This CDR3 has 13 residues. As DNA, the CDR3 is TGTGCCAGCAGCGGCAGAACTAACTATGGCTACACCTTC. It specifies CASSGRTNYGYTF.

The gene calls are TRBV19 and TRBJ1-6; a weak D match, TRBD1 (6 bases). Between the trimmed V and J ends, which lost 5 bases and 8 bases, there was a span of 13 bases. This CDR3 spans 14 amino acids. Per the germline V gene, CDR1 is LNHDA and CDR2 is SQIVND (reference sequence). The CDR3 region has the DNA TGTGCCAGTAGTGTACAGGGTGGGGATTCACCCCTCCACTTT. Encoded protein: CASSVQGGDSPLHF.

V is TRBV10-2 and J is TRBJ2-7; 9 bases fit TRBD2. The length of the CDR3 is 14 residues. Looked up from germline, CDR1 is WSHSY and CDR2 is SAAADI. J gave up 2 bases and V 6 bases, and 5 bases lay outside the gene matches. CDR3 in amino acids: CASSLTSGAYEQYF. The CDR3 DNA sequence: TGCGCCAGCAGCCTGACTAGCGGTGCCTACGAGCAGTACTTC.

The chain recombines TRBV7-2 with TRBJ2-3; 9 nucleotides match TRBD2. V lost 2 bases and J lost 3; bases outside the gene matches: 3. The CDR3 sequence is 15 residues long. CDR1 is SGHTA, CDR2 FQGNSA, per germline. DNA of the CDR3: TGTGCCAGCAGCTTAAACCTAGCGGGGACAGATACGCAGTATTTT. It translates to CASSLNLAGTDTQYF.

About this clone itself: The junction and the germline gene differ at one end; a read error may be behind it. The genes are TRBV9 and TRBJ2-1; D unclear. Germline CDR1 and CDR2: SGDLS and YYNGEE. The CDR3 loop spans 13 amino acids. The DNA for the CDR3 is TGTACCAGCAGCGTAGGTCTAGTGGGTGAGCAGTTCTTC. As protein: CTSSVGLVGEQFF. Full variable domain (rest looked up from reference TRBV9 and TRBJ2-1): DSGVTQTPKHLITATGQRVTLRCSPRSGDLSVYWYQQSLDQGLQFLIQYYNGEERAKGNILERFSAQQFPDLHSELNLSSLELGDSALYFCTSSVGLVGEQFFGPGTRLTVL.

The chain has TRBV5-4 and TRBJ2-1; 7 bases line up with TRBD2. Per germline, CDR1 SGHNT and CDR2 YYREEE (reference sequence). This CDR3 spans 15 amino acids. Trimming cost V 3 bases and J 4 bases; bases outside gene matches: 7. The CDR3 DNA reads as TGTGCCAGCAGCTCCCAGATAGCGGGTTACAATGAGCAGTTCTTC. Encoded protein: CASSSQIAGYNEQFF.

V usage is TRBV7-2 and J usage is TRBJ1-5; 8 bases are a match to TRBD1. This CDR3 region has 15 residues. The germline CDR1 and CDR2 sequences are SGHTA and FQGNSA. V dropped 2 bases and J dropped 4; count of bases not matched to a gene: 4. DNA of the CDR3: TGTGCCAGCAGCTTACAGGGGGCGGTGAATCAGCCCCAGCATTTT. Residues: CASSLQGAVNQPQHF.

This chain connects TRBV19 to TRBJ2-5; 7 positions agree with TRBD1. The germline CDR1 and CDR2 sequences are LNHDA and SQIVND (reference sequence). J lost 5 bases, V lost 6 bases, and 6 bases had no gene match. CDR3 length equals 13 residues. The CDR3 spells CASRTGSAETQYF. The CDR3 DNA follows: TGTGCCAGTAGGACAGGGTCGGCGGAGACCCAGTACTTC.

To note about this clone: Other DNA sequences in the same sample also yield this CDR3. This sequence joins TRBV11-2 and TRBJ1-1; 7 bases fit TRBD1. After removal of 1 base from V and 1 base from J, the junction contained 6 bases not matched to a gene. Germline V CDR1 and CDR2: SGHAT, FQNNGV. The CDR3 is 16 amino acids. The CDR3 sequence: CASSLVMGQPNTEAFF. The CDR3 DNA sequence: TGTGCCAGCAGCTTAGTAATGGGACAGCCGAACACTGAAGCTTTCTTT.

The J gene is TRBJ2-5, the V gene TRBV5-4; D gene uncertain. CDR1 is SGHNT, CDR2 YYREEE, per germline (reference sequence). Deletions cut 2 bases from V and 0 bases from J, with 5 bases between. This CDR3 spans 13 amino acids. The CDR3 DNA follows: TGTGCCAGCAGCTTCGACTACCAAGAGACCCAGTACTTC. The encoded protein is CASSFDYQETQYF.